This passage covers 29 T cell receptor beta chains from one sample sequenced in a study of PD-1 blockade in classical Hodgkin lymphoma. The table came from immunoSEQ multiplex PCR; TCRdb's copy has only in-frame clones and leaves some out. This table has 98,000 or so clones, 80% to 90% appearing once. In every patient, relapse followed autologous stem cell transplantation, while exposure to brentuximab vedotin differed. The sequencing used peripheral blood mononuclear cells (PBMCs), collected before the second cycle of nivolumab. The receptors come from a human donor with classical Hodgkin lymphoma.

V and J are TRBV27 and TRBJ2-7; 10 bases are a match to TRBD1. With 2 bases clipped from V and 3 bases from J, the junction kept 1 base outside the gene matches. Looked up from germline, CDR1 is MNHEY and CDR2 is SMNVEV (reference sequence). The CDR3 loop spans 14 amino acids. The CDR3 region is CASSLDRGRYEQYF. CDR3 nucleotide sequence: TGTGCCAGCAGTTTAGACAGGGGGCGCTACGAGCAGTACTTC.

This chain uses TRBV5-1 with TRBJ2-1, with 10 bases matching TRBD1. V lost 0 bases to trimming and J lost 5 bases; unmatched junction nucleotides: 14. Germline V CDR1 and CDR2: SGHRS, YFSETQ. This CDR3 has 19 amino acids. The CDR3 loop is CASSLVVFPGTGVHNEQFF. The CDR3 DNA sequence: TGCGCCAGCAGCTTGGTAGTTTTTCCCGGGACAGGGGTCCACAATGAGCAGTTCTTC. Filled out from reference TRBV5-1 and TRBJ2-1, the complete variable domain reads KAGVTQTPRYLIKTRGQQVTLSCSPISGHRSVSWYQQTPGQGLQFLFEYFSETQRNKGNFPGRFSGRQFSNSRSEMNVSTLELGDSALYLCASSLVVFPGTGVHNEQFFGPGTRLTVL.

This chain links TRBV5-4 with TRBJ2-7; TRBD2 is a possible D gene (6 bases). Trimming removed 0 bases at V and 0 bases at J, with 10 bases between. Germline V CDR1 and CDR2: SGHNT, YYREEE (reference sequence). This CDR3 has 15 amino acids. The CDR3 DNA follows: TGTGCCAGCAGCTTGGCGGGACTCTACTCCTACGAGCAGTACTTC. Its protein is CASSLAGLYSYEQYF.

The V gene is TRBV19, the J gene TRBJ1-5; TRBD1 aligns across 9 bases. Per germline, CDR1 LNHDA and CDR2 SQIVND (reference sequence). This CDR3 has 15 amino acids. Trimming cost V 6 bases and J 4 bases; bases outside gene matches: 7. The CDR3 nucleotides read TGTGCCAGTAGGGACGGACAGGGGAATAATCAGCCCCAGCATTTT. Translating gives CASRDGQGNNQPQHF.

This clone was seen a few times. The chain recombines TRBV23-1 with TRBJ2-7, with 7 bases lining up with TRBD2. TRBV23-1 carries the ORF label, with uncertain function. With 2 bases clipped from V and 0 bases from J, the junction kept 10 bases outside the gene matches. The CDR3 contains 17 residues. This chain's CDR3 is CASSQPQLARRSYEQYF. In DNA, the CDR3 is TGCGCCAGCAGTCAACCCCAACTAGCGCGACGCTCCTACGAGCAGTACTTC.

V usage is TRBV18 and J usage is TRBJ1-1, with 9 nucleotides matching TRBD1. V trimming: 0 bases; J trimming: 1 base; junction bases outside the gene matches: 3. There are 16 residues in the CDR3. CDR1 and CDR2 from the germline V gene are KGHSH and LQKENI. As DNA, the CDR3 is TGTGCCAGCTCACCACCGGTGGGACAGGGGAACACTGAAGCTTTCTTT. Translating it yields CASSPPVGQGNTEAFF.

J is TRBJ2-5 and V is TRBV6-5, with a tentative D call TRBD2 (6 bases). This CDR3 region has 14 residues. Germline V CDR1 and CDR2: MNHEY, SVGAGI. V shed 0 bases and J shed 4 bases, with 9 bases lying between them. CDR3: CASSYSEGIETQYF. DNA of the CDR3: TGTGCCAGCAGTTACTCGGAGGGGATAGAGACCCAGTACTTC.

The V gene is TRBV4-3, the J gene TRBJ2-7, with D unclear. Germline CDR1 is LGHNA and CDR2 is YSLEER. The CDR3 is made up of 14 amino acids. The V and J ends lost 5 bases and 3 bases respectively, with 14 bases between them. CDR3 bases: TGCGCCAGCAGCTCCCCCCACCCTGACTACGAGCAGTACTTC. It translates to CASSSPHPDYEQYF.

The CDR3 sequence: CASSSTGFHEQYF. The CDR3 coding sequence is TGTGCCAGCAGTTCGACGGGGTTCCACGAGCAGTACTTC. The V call is TRBV6-5, the J call TRBJ2-7; D possibly corresponds to TRBD2 (5 bases). The V and J ends lost 4 bases and 5 bases respectively, with 12 bases between them. CDR3 size: 13 residues. Germline CDR1 and CDR2: MNHEY and SVGAGI.

The gene calls are TRBV4-3 and TRBJ1-5; D is unclear. Trimming cost V 5 bases and J 7 bases, with 15 bases left between them. Per germline, CDR1 LGHNA and CDR2 YSLEER. The CDR3 consists of 14 residues. The chain's CDR3 is CASSWVRGGQPQHF. The CDR3 DNA follows: TGCGCCAGCAGCTGGGTACGGGGAGGCCAGCCCCAGCATTTT.

This rearrangement joins TRBV20-1 to TRBJ1-1; D unclear. Germline V gene data show CDR1 as DFQATT and CDR2 as SNEGSKA (reference sequence). V lost 6 bases and J lost 4, with 9 bases in between. This CDR3 is 11 amino acids long. The CDR3 DNA reads as TGCAGTGCCGACGGTCTCACTGAAGCTTTCTTT. Amino acid sequence: CSADGLTEAFF.

The gene calls are TRBV5-3 and TRBJ2-2, with D perhaps assigned TRBD1 or TRBD2 (6 bases each). TRBV5-3 is identified as an open reading frame with a role that is uncertain. V dropped 4 bases and J dropped 7 bases, with 20 bases sitting between them. This CDR3 comprises 16 residues. In DNA form, the CDR3 reads TGTGCCAGAAGCCCCGGGGCGGGACAAGTGATCGGGGAGCTGTTTTTT. Translation: CARSPGAGQVIGELFF.

This chain connects TRBV5-8 to TRBJ1-4; D gene unclear. V dropped 2 bases and J dropped 13 bases, with 15 bases sitting between them. This CDR3 contains 13 residues. Germline loops: CDR1 SGHTS, CDR2 YDEGEE. The CDR3 sequence: CASSFLEGFGLFF. The CDR3 DNA sequence: TGTGCCAGCAGCTTTTTGGAGGGCTTCGGACTGTTTTTT.

The chain joins TRBV29-1 to TRBJ2-5; 7 bases agree with TRBD1. CDR1 is SQVTM, CDR2 ANQGSEA, per germline. The CDR3 sequence is 14 residues long. J gave up 4 bases and V 2 bases, and 7 bases lay outside the gene matches. The CDR3 protein is CSVERTGERETQYF. CDR3 nucleotide sequence: TGCAGCGTTGAAAGAACAGGGGAGCGAGAGACCCAGTACTTC. Full variable domain (rest looked up from reference TRBV29-1 and TRBJ2-5): SAVISQKPSRDICQRGTSLTIQCQVDSQVTMMFWYRQQPGQSLTLIATANQGSEATYESGFVIDKFPISRPNLTFSTLTVSNMSPEDSSIYLCSVERTGERETQYFGPGTRLLVL.

This chain joins TRBV4-2 and TRBJ2-5; D is possibly TRBD1 or TRBD2 (6 bases each). Germline loops: CDR1 LGHNA, CDR2 YNFKEQ. Trimming shortened V by 0 bases and J by 5 bases, and 13 bases separated the two germline ends. CDR3 length: 15 residues. The CDR3, as DNA: TGTGCCAGCAGCCAAGATGGGGGGCGCGTGGAGACCCAGTACTTC. Its protein product is CASSQDGGRVETQYF.

This chain connects TRBV9 to TRBJ2-7, with D tentatively TRBD1 (5 bases). Trimming removed 0 bases from V and 2 bases from J, with 12 bases in between. CDR1 is SGDLS, CDR2 YYNGEE, per germline. CDR3 length: 15 amino acids. CDR3 loop: CASSVEGDSPYEQYF. As DNA, the CDR3 is TGTGCCAGCAGCGTAGAAGGTGACAGTCCCTACGAGCAGTACTTC.

The chain employs TRBV15 and TRBJ2-1, with a tentative D call TRBD2 (5 bases). The CDR3 spans 16 residues. Germline V gives CDR1 LNHNV, CDR2 YYDKDF (reference sequence). Trimming pared 3 bases from V and 8 bases from J, leaving 20 bases between. CDR3 DNA sequence: TGTGCCACCAGCAGTAGCGTCTGGACTCCGCGCGATGAGCAGTTCTTC. Amino acid sequence: CATSSSVWTPRDEQFF.

In this sample, this clone turned up once. V is TRBV25-1 and J is TRBJ1-3, with TRBD1 matching 10 bases. The CDR3 contains 15 residues. Germline-derived CDR1 and CDR2 are MGHDK and SYGVNS. Trimming took 6 bases from V and 2 from J; bases not matched to a gene: 4. CDR3 amino acids: CASSKTGGPGNTIYF. CDR3 coding DNA: TGTGCCAGCAGCAAGACAGGGGGCCCTGGAAACACCATATATTTT.

The chain uses TRBV19 and TRBJ2-3; TRBD1 matches 7 bases. CDR3 length equals 17 residues. Per germline, CDR1 LNHDA and CDR2 SQIVND (reference sequence). J gave up 1 base and V 4 bases, and 11 bases lay outside the gene matches. DNA of the CDR3: TGTGCCAGTAGTACCGACAGGGTTGGACTTGGCACAGATACGCAGTATTTT. Translating it yields CASSTDRVGLGTDTQYF.

The gene calls are TRBV30 and TRBJ1-1; D not resolved. Germline assignment: CDR1 GTSNPN and CDR2 SVGIG (reference sequence). CDR3 length: 14 amino acids. Deletions cut 4 bases from V and 2 bases from J, with 14 bases between. CDR3 nucleotide sequence: TGTGCCTGGACCCTATTGGGAACAAACACTGAAGCTTTCTTT. The encoded protein is CAWTLLGTNTEAFF.

Here the CDR3 reads CAASGPQGAINTGELFF. CDR3 bases: TGTGCCGCCTCGGGACCGCAGGGGGCGATTAACACCGGGGAGCTGTTTTTT. The V gene is TRBV7-9, the J gene TRBJ2-2, with 8 positions matching TRBD1. CDR1 is SEHNR, CDR2 FQNEAQ, per germline (reference sequence). The CDR3 is 17 amino acids. With 11 bases clipped from V and 2 bases from J, the junction kept 16 bases outside the gene matches.

The chain has TRBV27 and TRBJ1-1; 12 bases align to TRBD1. Germline values: CDR1 MNHEY, CDR2 SMNVEV (reference sequence). The V segment lost 5 bases and the J segment 1 base; nucleotides outside the gene matches: 8. The CDR3 runs to 17 residues. In DNA form, the CDR3 reads TGTGCCAGCAGTGACCGGGACAGGGGGCCGGGGAACACTGAAGCTTTCTTT. Encoded protein: CASSDRDRGPGNTEAFF.

This chain joins TRBV2 and TRBJ2-1; no clear D gene. CDR1 is SNHLY, CDR2 FYNNEI, per germline. The CDR3 consists of 12 residues. Trimming took off 7 bases at V and 10 bases at J, with 14 bases between the two ends. The DNA of the CDR3 is TGTGCCAGCACCCCGTCTGGCGTGGAGCAGTTCTTC. It translates to CASTPSGVEQFF.

The DNA for the CDR3 is TGTGCCAGCAGTGAAGTGTTCCAGCGCGAGCAGTACTTC. Translated: CASSEVFQREQYF. This sequence joins TRBV6-1 and TRBJ2-7; no definite D call. The germline V gene encodes CDR1 MNHNS and CDR2 SASEGT. V dropped 1 base and J dropped 6 bases, with 10 bases sitting between them. The CDR3 consists of 13 residues.

The chain carries TRBV30 and TRBJ1-5; D is perhaps TRBD1 (6 bases). Germline V gene sequence: CDR1 GTSNPN, CDR2 SVGIG (reference sequence). The V gene lost 3 bases and the J gene lost 2 bases, with 14 bases spanning the gap. There are 15 residues in the CDR3. In nucleotides, the CDR3 is TGTGCCTGGAGCCCGGGGGCCCCTCGCAATCAGCCCCAGCATTTT. It translates to CAWSPGAPRNQPQHF.

The chain combines TRBV5-1 with TRBJ2-1; 14 bases map to TRBD2. The CDR3 is 16 amino acids. V trimming: 3 bases; J trimming: 7 bases; junction bases outside the gene matches: 6. Germline V lookup: CDR1 SGHRS, CDR2 YFSETQ. CDR3 nucleotide sequence: TGCGCCAGCAGCTATCGGACTAGCGGGAGGTCGAATGAGCAGTTCTTC. Translation: CASSYRTSGRSNEQFF.

V and J are TRBV19 and TRBJ2-1; no reliable D call. The CDR3 covers 17 residues. The V gene's germline CDR1 is LNHDA and CDR2 SQIVND (reference sequence). V lost 3 bases to trimming and J lost 4 bases, with 19 bases between them. The CDR3: CASSMARGVYGYNEQFF. DNA for the CDR3: TGTGCCAGTAGTATGGCCCGAGGAGTCTACGGGTACAATGAGCAGTTCTTC.

The V and J genes are TRBV9 and TRBJ2-1, with 10 positions matching TRBD2. In germline, CDR1 is SGDLS, CDR2 YYNGEE. The J segment lost 8 bases and the V segment lost 0 bases, leaving 11 bases of the junction unmatched. CDR3 length: 17 residues. CDR3 in DNA: TGTGCCAGCAGCGTAGCGGCTAGCGGGAGTTCGGTACATGAGCAGTTCTTC. It encodes CASSVAASGSSVHEQFF.

This clone was seen a handful of times. V and J are TRBV19 and TRBJ1-5, with D maybe TRBD1 (5 bases). The V end lost 0 bases, the J end lost 0 bases, and 15 bases lay between the germline ends. Per the germline V gene, CDR1 is LNHDA and CDR2 is SQIVND (reference sequence). The CDR3 has 18 residues. CDR3 loop: CASSIDLGQTDSNQPQHF. The CDR3 DNA reads as TGTGCCAGTAGTATAGATCTGGGGCAGACTGATAGCAATCAGCCCCAGCATTTT.